This T cell receptor (beta chain) was recorded in a study of blood T cell repertoires in COVID-19. On the study more broadly: COVID-19 samples collected from the United States, Italy and Spain covered acute and convalescent phases.

Enrollment of patients from Seattle took place during active infection, with longitudinal follow-up. The authors' processing: The assay estimated nucleated cells by amplifying reference gene primers. Using immunoSEQ multiplex PCR, the repertoire was profiled, and TCRdb retains in-frame clones only, with some absent. Clonal size and the V and J genes are those of that table, whereas D and trimming came from the DNA. The table lists around 200,000 clones, 86% of them singletons, with roughly 9.7% in the top ten. The CDR3 spans 16 residues. V shed 9 bases and J 6 bases; nucleotides not matched to a gene: 13. Germline CDR1 LNHDA, CDR2 SQIVND (reference sequence).

Sequencing used peripheral blood. The TCR sequence derives from a woman aged 60-70 years with COVID-19, enrolled during active disease. The chain recombines TRBV19 with TRBJ2-2, with 10 bases matching TRBD1. DNA for the CDR3: TGTGCCAGCAGAGAGAAGGGGACAGGGGTGGCCGGGGAGCTGTTTTTT. Residues: CASREKGTGVAGELFF.